This T cell receptor beta chain came from a study of control samples from healthy donors and cancer patients. This table comes from immunoSEQ multiplex PCR, and its TCRdb copy is limited to in-frame clones, with some not included. The profile shows just under 75,000 clones, about 90% of them singletons. This CDR3 has 16 residues. CDR1 is SGDLS and CDR2 is YYNGEE in the germline V gene. J lost 3 bases, V lost 1 base, and 9 bases had no gene match. Sequencing used blood. The J gene is TRBJ1-2, the V gene TRBV9, with 7 bases identical to TRBD1. This sequence was found in a woman between 50 and 59 years old in good health. CDR3 nucleotide sequence: TGTGCCAGCAGCGTAAAGTCGACAGGGAAGGACTATGGCTACACCTTC. This gives the protein CASSVKSTGKDYGYTF.